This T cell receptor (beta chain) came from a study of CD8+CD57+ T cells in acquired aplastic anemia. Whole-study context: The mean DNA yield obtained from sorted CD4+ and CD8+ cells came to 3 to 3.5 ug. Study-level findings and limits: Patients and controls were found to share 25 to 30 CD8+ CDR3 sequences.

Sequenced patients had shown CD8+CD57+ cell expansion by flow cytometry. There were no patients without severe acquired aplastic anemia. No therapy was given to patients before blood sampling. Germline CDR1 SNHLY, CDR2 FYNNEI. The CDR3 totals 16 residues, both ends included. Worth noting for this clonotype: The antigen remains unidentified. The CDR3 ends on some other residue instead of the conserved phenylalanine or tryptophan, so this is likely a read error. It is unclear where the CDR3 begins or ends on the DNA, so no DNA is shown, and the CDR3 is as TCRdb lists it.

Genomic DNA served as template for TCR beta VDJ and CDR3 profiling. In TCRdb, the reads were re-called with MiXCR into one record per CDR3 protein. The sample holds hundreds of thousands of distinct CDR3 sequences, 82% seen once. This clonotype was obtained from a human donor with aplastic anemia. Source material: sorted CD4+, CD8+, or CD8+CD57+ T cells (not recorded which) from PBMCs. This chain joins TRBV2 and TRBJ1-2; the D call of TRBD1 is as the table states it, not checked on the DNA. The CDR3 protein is CASSTFDSDVQYFGPG.